Listed below are T cell receptor beta chains from one sample, sequenced in a study of CD8+CD57+ T cells in acquired aplastic anemia. TCRdb passed the reads through MiXCR, listing each CDR3 protein once. The repertoire holds about 150,000 distinct CDR3 sequences, with approximately 52% as singletons. The sample was sorted CD4+, CD8+, or CD8+CD57+ T cells (not recorded which) from PBMCs. The source is a human donor with aplastic anemia. The CDR3 runs from the conserved cysteine through the conserved F or W. The D gene is left open where the match is weak. Rows may omit the clone size; those that give it use once, few, many or a size class.

J gene | V gene | clone size | D gene | CDR3 DNA | CDR3 protein
TRBJ2-5 | TRBV2 | many | - | TGTGCCAGCAGTGACATTGCTAGGGATTTACAAGAGACCCAGTACTTC | CASSDIARDLQETQYF
TRBJ2-5 | TRBV24-1 | once | TRBD2 | TGTGCCACCAGTGACCCCGGGAGGGAGACACAAGAGACCCAGTACTTC | CATSDPGRETQETQYF
TRBJ1-5 | TRBV7-8 | many | - | TGTGCCAGCAGCTTATACAGTCAGCCCCAGCATTTT | CASSLYSQPQHF
TRBJ2-3 | TRBV10-1 | once | TRBD2 | TGCGCCAGCAGCGGACTAGCGGGATTGGTCACAGATACGCAGTATTTT | CASSGLAGLVTDTQYF
TRBJ2-6 | TRBV7-6 | many | TRBD2 | TGTGCCAGCAGCTTAGTGGCTAGCGGGGGGGCCGGTACTGGGGCCAACGTCCTGACTTTC | CASSLVASGGAGTGANVLTF
TRBJ2-7 | TRBV5-1 | - | - | TGCGCCAGCAGCCCCGAGGACAGTCTCTACGAGCAGTACTTC | CASSPEDSLYEQYF
TRBJ2-6 | TRBV4-3 | many | - | TGCGCCAGCAGCCAAGAATTGGGCTCTGGGGCCAACGTCCTGACTTTC | CASSQELGSGANVLTF
TRBJ2-7 | TRBV7-9 | - | - | TGTGCCAGCAGCGCGATGGACCGGTTGGAATACGAGCAGTACTTC | CASSAMDRLEYEQYF
TRBJ2-1 | TRBV15 | - | TRBD2 | TGTGCCACCAGCAGAGTAGTCCGGGACTACTACAATGAGCAGTTCTTC | CATSRVVRDYYNEQFF
TRBJ2-1 | TRBV14 | - | - | TGTGCCAGCAGCTCAACCGGGGCTCTGGACGATGAGCAGTTCTTC | CASSSTGALDDEQFF
TRBJ2-1 | TRBV5-1 | many | - | TGCGCCAGCAGCTCGCCTATGACAGGTCTAAACAATGAGCAGTTCTTC | CASSSPMTGLNNEQFF
TRBJ2-1 | TRBV2 | many | - | TGTGCCAGCAGTGAAGGGGGGGGCGTTAAGAGGGAGCAGTTCTTC | CASSEGGGVKREQFF
TRBJ1-2 | TRBV5-6 | few | - | TGTGCCAGCAGCCGGGGGCATGGCTACACCTTC | CASSRGHGYTF
TRBJ1-1 | TRBV15 | - | - | TGTGCCACCAGCAGGAAACTGGAGAACACTGAAGCTTTCTTT | CATSRKLENTEAFF
TRBJ1-2 | TRBV4-1 | few | - | TGCGCCAGCAGCCAAGAAGTGACAGCAGGTAACTATGGCTACACCTTC | CASSQEVTAGNYGYTF
TRBJ2-3 | TRBV19 | - | - | TGTGCCAGTAGTAAGCGCCGGGGTAGCACAGATACGCAGTATTTT | CASSKRRGSTDTQYF
TRBJ1-2 | TRBV29-1 | - | TRBD1 | TGCAGCGTCGGAGGACAGGGAGTCTACACCTTC | CSVGGQGVYTF
TRBJ2-7 | TRBV9 | - | TRBD2 | TGCGCCAGCCAGACTAGCGGGAGCTACGAGCAGTACTTC | CASQTSGSYEQYF
TRBJ1-6 | TRBV25-1 | few | - | TGTGCCAGCAGTGAGGGACTCAGTAATTCACCCCTCCACTTT | CASSEGLSNSPLHF
TRBJ1-1 | TRBV7-9 | few | - | TGTGCCAGCAGCCCCCCTCGAGGGGGCACTGAAGCTTTCTTT | CASSPPRGGTEAFF
TRBJ2-3 | TRBV6-5 | few | TRBD2 | TGTGCCAGCAGTTACTCTAGCGGGGGGGCTTATACGCAGTATTTT | CASSYSSGGAYTQYF
TRBJ2-7 | TRBV18 | - | - | TGTGCCAGCTCACCATTCACTACGGGAGAGAACGAGCAGTACTTC | CASSPFTTGENEQYF
TRBJ2-7 | TRBV10-3 | - | - | TGTGCCAGTGGGGACCAGGCCTACGAGCAGTACTTC | CASGDQAYEQYF
TRBJ2-7 | TRBV2 | many | TRBD1 | TGTGCCAGCATCCCCGGGACAGGACCCTACGAGCAGTACTTC | CASIPGTGPYEQYF
TRBJ2-7 | TRBV7-8 | many | - | TGTGCCAGCAGCTTGGATAGGATGGAGCAGTACTTC | CASSLDRMEQYF
TRBJ2-5 | TRBV29-1 | few | - | TGCAGCGTTAAAGGCAGGGTAGAGACCCAGTACTTC | CSVKGRVETQYF
TRBJ1-1 | TRBV2 | many | TRBD1 | TGTGCCAGCAGTGAAGGAGGGGACAGGGAAAACACTGAAGCTTTCTTT | CASSEGGDRENTEAFF
TRBJ1-6 | TRBV29-1 | once | - | TGCAGCGCCCCCCGAGGGAGCTCCTATAATTCACCCCTCCACTTT | CSAPRGSSYNSPLHF
TRBJ1-5 | TRBV18 | few | - | TGTGCCAGCTCACCCGGGACACCCGGTAGCAATCAGCCCCAGCATTTT | CASSPGTPGSNQPQHF
TRBJ2-5 | TRBV11-3 | - | TRBD1 | TGTGCCAGCAGCCCTATTGGGACAGGGGGCGCGGAGACCCAGTACTTC | CASSPIGTGGAETQYF
TRBJ2-5 | TRBV15 | - | TRBD2 | TGTGCCACCAGCAGAGATTACGGGGGGATCCAAGGGACCCAGTACTTC | CATSRDYGGIQGTQYF
TRBJ2-2 | TRBV9 | - | - | TGTGCCAGCAGCGTAGAGGCGCTAACTAAATCCGGGGAGCTGTTTTTT | CASSVEALTKSGELFF